This T cell receptor beta chain stems from a study of beta chain features in type 1 diabetes. Findings and caveats of the study: All four CD4+ subsets of Type 1 diabetes patients contained TCRB CDR3s that were moderately but significantly shorter. Among type 1 diabetes patients, VDJ junctions had fewer insertions and more deletions.

The sequenced template was cDNA made from the entire isolated RNA. The table came from immunoSEQ multiplex PCR; TCRdb's copy has only in-frame clones and leaves some out. This sample has roughly 340,000 clones, with around an eighth found just once. There are 15 residues in the CDR3. Trimming cost V 3 bases and J 10 bases; bases outside gene matches: 9. Looked up from germline, CDR1 is WSHSY and CDR2 is SAAADI. This clone was recorded a few times. What it binds is unknown. The TCR comes from a woman younger than 35 with type 1 diabetes. This sequence joins TRBV10-2 and TRBJ1-6; 7 bases match TRBD1. The source material was naive CD4+ T cells from blood. The CDR3 loop reads CASSDDQGVMSPLHF. The CDR3 DNA reads TGCGCCAGCAGTGATGACCAGGGGGTGATGTCACCCCTCCACTTT.